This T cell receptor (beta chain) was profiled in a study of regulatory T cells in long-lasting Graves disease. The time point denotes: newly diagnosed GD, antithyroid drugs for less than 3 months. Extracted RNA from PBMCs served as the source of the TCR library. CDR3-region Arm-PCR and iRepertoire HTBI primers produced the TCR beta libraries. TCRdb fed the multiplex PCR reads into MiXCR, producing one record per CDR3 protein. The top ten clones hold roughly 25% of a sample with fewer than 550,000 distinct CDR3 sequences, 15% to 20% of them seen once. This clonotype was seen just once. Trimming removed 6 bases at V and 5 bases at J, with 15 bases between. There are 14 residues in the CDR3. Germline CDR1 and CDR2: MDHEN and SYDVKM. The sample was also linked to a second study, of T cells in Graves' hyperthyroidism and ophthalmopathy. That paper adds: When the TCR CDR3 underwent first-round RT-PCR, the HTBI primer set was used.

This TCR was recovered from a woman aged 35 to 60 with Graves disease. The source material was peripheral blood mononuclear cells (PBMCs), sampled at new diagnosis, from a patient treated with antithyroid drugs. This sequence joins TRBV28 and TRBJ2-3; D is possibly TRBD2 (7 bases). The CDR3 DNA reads TGTGCCAGCAGGTTGGGGGGGGCTGGAGATACGCAGTATTTT. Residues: CASRLGGAGDTQYF.